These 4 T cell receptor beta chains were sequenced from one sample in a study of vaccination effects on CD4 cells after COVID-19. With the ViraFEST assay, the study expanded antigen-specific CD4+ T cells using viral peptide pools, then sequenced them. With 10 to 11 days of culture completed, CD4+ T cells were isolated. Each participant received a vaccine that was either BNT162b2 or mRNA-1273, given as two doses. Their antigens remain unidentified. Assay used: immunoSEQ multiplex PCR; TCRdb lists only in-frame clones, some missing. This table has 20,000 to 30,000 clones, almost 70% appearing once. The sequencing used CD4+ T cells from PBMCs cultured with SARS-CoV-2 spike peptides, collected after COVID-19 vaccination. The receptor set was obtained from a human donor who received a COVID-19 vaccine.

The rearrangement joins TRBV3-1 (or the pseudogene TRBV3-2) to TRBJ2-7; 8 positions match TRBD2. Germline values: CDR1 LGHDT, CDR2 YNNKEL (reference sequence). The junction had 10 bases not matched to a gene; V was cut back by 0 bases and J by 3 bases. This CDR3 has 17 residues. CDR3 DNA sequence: TGTGCCAGCAGCCAAGATTACCCCGGGGGGGCCGGCTACGAGCAGTACTTC. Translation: CASSQDYPGGAGYEQYF.

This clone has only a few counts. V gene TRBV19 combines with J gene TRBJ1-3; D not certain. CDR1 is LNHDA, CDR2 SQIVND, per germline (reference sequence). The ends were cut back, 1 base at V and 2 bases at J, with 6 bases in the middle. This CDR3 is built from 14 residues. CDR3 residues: CASSIGVAGNTIYF. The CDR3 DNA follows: TGTGCCAGTAGTATAGGAGTCGCTGGAAACACCATATATTTT. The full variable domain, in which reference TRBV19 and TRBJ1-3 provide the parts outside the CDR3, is DGGITQSPKYLFRKEGQNVTLSCEQNLNHDAMYWYRQDPGQGLRLIYYSQIVNDFQKGDIAEGYSVSREKKESFPLTVTSAQKNPTAFYLCASSIGVAGNTIYFGEGSWLTVV.

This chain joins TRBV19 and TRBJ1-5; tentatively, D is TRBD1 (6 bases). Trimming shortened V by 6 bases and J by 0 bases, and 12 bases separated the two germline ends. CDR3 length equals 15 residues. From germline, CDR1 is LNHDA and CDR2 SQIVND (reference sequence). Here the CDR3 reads CASSRTAYSNQPQHF. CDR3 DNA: TGTGCCAGTAGCAGGACAGCCTATAGCAATCAGCCCCAGCATTTT.

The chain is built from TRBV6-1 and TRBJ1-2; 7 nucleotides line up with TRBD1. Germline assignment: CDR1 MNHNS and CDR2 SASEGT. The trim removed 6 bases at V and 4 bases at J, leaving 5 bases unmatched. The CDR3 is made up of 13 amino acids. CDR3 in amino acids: CASSPDRVYGYTF. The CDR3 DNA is TGTGCCAGCAGCCCCGACAGGGTCTATGGCTACACCTTC.